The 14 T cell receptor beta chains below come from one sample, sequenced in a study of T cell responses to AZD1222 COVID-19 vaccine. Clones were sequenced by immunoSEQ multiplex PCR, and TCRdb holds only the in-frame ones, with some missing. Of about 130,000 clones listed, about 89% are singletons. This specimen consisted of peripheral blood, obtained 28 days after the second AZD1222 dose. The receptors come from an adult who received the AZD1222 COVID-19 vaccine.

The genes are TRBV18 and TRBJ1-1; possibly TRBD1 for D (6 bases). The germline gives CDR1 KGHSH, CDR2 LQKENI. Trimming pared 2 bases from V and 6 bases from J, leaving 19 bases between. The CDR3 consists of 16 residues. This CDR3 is CASSPGRTARGAEAFF. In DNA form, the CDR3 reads TGTGCCAGCTCACCAGGAAGGACAGCGCGTGGGGCTGAAGCTTTCTTT.

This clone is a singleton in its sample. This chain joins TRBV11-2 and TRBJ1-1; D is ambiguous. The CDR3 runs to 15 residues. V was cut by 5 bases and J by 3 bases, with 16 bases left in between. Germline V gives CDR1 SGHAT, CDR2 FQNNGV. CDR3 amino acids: CASSTRVRADTEAFF. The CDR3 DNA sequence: TGTGCCAGCAGCACCCGAGTACGGGCGGACACTGAAGCTTTCTTT. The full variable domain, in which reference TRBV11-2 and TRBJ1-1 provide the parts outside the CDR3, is EAGVAQSPRYKIIEKRQSVAFWCNPISGHATLYWYQQILGQGPKLLIQFQNNGVVDDSQLPKDRFSAERLKGVDSTLKIQPAKLEDSAVYLCASSTRVRADTEAFFGQGTRLTVV.

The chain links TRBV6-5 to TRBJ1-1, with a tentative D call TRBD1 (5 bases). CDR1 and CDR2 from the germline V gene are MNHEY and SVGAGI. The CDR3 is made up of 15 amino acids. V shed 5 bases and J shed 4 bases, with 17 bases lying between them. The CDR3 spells CASSNARTGGTEAFF. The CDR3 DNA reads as TGTGCCAGCAGTAACGCCAGGACCGGGGGCACTGAAGCTTTCTTT.

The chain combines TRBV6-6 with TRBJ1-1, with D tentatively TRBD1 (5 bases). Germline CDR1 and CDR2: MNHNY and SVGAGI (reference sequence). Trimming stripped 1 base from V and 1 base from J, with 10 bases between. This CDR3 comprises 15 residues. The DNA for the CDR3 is TGTGCCAGCAGTTACTTCCCGGGACCGAACACTGAAGCTTTCTTT. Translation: CASSYFPGPNTEAFF.

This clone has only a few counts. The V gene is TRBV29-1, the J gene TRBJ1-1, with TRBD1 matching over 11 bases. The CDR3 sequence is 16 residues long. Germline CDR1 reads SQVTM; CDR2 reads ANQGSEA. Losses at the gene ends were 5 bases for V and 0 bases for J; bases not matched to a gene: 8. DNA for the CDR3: TGCAGCGTTCATAACCGGGGACAGGGGGTGAACACTGAAGCTTTCTTT. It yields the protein CSVHNRGQGVNTEAFF. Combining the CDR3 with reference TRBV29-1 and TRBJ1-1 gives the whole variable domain SAVISQKPSRDICQRGTSLTIQCQVDSQVTMMFWYRQQPGQSLTLIATANQGSEATYESGFVIDKFPISRPNLTFSTLTVSNMSPEDSSIYLCSVHNRGQGVNTEAFFGQGTRLTVV.

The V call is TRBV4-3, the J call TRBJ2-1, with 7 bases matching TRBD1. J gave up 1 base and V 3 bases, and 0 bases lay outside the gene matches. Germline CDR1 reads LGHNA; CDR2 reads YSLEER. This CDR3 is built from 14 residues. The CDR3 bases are TGCGCCAGCAGCCACAGGGGGTCCTACAATGAGCAGTTCTTC. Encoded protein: CASSHRGSYNEQFF.

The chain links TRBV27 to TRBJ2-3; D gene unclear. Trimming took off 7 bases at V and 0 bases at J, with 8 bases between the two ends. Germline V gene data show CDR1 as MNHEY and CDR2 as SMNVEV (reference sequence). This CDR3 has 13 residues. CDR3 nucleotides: TGTGCCAGCAAAGGGTATAGCACAGATACGCAGTATTTT. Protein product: CASKGYSTDTQYF.

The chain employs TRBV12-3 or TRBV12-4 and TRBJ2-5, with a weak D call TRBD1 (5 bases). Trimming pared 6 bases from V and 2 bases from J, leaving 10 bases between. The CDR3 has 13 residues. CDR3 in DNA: TGTGCCAGCAGCAGACGACAGCAAGAGACCCAGTACTTC. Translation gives CASSRRQQETQYF.

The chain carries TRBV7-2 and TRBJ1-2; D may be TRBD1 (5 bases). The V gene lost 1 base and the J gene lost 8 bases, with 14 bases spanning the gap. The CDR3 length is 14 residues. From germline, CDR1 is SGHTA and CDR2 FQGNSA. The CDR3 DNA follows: TGTGCCAGCAGCTTAGGGGGCCAGGAGTACGGCTACACCTTC. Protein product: CASSLGGQEYGYTF.

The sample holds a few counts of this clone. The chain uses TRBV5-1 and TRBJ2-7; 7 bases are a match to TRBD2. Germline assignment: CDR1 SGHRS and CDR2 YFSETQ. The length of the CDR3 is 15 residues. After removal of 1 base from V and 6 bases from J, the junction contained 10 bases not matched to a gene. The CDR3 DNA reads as TGCGCCAGCAGCTTGAATGCGGGAGCCCCTGGCGAGCAGTACTTC. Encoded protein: CASSLNAGAPGEQYF.

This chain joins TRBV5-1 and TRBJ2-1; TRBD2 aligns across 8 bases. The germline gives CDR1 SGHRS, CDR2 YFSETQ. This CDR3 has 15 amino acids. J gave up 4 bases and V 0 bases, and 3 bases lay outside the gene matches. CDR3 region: CASSLETSDYNEQFF. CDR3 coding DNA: TGCGCCAGCAGCTTGGAGACTAGCGATTACAATGAGCAGTTCTTC.

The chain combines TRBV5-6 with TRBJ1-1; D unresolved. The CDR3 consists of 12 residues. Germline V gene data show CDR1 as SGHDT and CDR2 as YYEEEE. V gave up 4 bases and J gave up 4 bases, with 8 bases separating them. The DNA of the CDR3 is TGTGCCAGCAGCCCAGGTCCCACTGAAGCTTTCTTT. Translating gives CASSPGPTEAFF. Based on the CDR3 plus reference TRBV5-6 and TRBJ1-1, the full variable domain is DAGVTQSPTHLIKTRGQQVTLRCSPKSGHDTVSWYQQALGQGPQFIFQYYEEEERQRGNFPDRFSGHQFPNYSSELNVNALLLGDSALYLCASSPGPTEAFFGQGTRLTVV.

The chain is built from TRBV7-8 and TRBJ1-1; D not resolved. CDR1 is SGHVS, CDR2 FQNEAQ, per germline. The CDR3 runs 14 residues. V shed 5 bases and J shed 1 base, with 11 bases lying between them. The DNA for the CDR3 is TGTGCCAGCAGCAGGAACCCAGGGAACACTGAAGCTTTCTTT. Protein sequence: CASSRNPGNTEAFF.

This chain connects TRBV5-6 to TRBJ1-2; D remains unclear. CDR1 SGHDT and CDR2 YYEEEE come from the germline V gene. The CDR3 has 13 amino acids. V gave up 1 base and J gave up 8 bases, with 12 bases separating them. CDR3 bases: TGTGCCAGCAGCTTGATGTCTGAAGGAGGCTACACCTTC. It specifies CASSLMSEGGYTF. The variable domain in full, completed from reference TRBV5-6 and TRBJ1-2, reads DAGVTQSPTHLIKTRGQQVTLRCSPKSGHDTVSWYQQALGQGPQFIFQYYEEEERQRGNFPDRFSGHQFPNYSSELNVNALLLGDSALYLCASSLMSEGGYTFGSGTRLTVV.